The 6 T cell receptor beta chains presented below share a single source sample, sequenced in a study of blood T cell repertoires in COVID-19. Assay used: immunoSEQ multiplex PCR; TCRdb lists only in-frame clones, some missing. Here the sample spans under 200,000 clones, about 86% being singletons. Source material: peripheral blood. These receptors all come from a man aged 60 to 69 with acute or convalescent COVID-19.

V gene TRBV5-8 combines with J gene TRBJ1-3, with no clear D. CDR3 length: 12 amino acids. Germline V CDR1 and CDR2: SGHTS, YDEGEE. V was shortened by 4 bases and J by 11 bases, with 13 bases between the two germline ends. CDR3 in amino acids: CASSLGSPSIYF. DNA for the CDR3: TGTGCCAGCAGCCTCGGGAGCCCTTCCATATATTTT.

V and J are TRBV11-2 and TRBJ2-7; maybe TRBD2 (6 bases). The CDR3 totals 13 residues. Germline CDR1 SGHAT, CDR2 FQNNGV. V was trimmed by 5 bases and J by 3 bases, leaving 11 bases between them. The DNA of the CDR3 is TGTGCCAGCAGCCCCGGGACTCACTACGAGCAGTACTTC. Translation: CASSPGTHYEQYF.

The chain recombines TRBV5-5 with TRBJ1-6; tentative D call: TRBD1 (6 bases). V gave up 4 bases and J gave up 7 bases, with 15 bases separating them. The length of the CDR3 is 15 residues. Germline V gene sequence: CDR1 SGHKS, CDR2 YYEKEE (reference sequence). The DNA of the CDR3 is TGTGCCAGCAGCCGGCGGGGGCCAGAGAATTCACCCCTCCACTTT. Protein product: CASSRRGPENSPLHF.

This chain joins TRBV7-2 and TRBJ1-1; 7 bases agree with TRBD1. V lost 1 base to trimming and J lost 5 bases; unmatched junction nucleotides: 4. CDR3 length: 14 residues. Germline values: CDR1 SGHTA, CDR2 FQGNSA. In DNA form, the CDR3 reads TGTGCCAGCAGCTTAGGGGCAGGGGGGACTGAAGCTTTCTTT. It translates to CASSLGAGGTEAFF.

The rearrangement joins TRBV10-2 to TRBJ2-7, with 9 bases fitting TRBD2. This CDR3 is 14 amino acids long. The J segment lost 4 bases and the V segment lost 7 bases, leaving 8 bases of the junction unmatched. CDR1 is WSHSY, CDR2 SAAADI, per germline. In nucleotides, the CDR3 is TGCGCCAGCACTCCGACTAGCGGTATATACGAGCAGTACTTC. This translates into CASTPTSGIYEQYF.

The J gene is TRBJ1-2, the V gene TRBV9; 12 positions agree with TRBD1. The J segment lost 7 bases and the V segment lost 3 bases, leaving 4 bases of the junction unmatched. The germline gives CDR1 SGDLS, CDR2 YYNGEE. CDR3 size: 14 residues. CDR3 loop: CASSAGTGGFGYTF. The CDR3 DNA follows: TGTGCCAGCAGCGCCGGGACAGGGGGCTTTGGCTACACCTTC.